This entry lists 8 T cell receptor beta chains sequenced from one sample in a study of cytomegalovirus exposure and HLA in healthy donors. The PCR was carried out with 60 Vbeta primers and 13 Jbeta primers. Some clones are missing from TCRdb's copy, which holds only in-frame ones; the method was immunoSEQ multiplex PCR. The table shows over 200,000 clones, with around 88% occurring only once. Source material: PBMCs. These receptors originate from a woman between 18 and 29 years old in good health and CMV-seronegative.

This clone has just a few counts. The chain recombines TRBV9 with TRBJ2-1; D is perhaps TRBD2 (7 bases). The CDR3 runs to 17 residues. Germline CDR1 SGDLS, CDR2 YYNGEE. With 3 bases removed from V and 0 bases from J, the gap between germline ends came to 16 bases. CDR3 DNA sequence: TGTGCCAGCAGCGCTCCCGGAGGGGGGGTCTCCTACAATGAGCAGTTCTTC. It encodes CASSAPGGGVSYNEQFF.

The chain couples TRBV6-5 to TRBJ2-3; TRBD2 is a possible D gene (5 bases). The length of the CDR3 is 12 residues. The ends were cut back, 5 bases at V and 7 bases at J, with 10 bases in the middle. Germline lookup yields CDR1 MNHEY and CDR2 SVGAGI. The CDR3 DNA is TGTGCCAGCAGTAACGGGGTTAATACGCAGTATTTT. Protein: CASSNGVNTQYF.

This clone was seen more than once but under ten times. The gene calls are TRBV4-2 and TRBJ2-5; D might be TRBD2 (7 bases). Germline assignment: CDR1 LGHNA and CDR2 YNFKEQ. The V gene lost 0 bases and the J gene lost 2 bases, with 13 bases spanning the gap. This CDR3 has 16 amino acids. The CDR3 loop is CASSQDLEGGQETQYF. Written as DNA, the CDR3 is TGTGCCAGCAGCCAAGATCTTGAGGGGGGGCAAGAGACCCAGTACTTC.

The rearrangement uses TRBV7-2 and TRBJ2-7; D call uncertain. Trimming stripped 2 bases from V and 3 bases from J, with 5 bases between. The germline V gene has CDR1 SGHTA and CDR2 FQGNSA. This CDR3 contains 12 residues. This CDR3 reads CASSLNYYEQYF. The CDR3 nucleotides read TGTGCCAGCAGCTTAAATTACTACGAGCAGTACTTC.

The chain links TRBV5-4 to TRBJ1-1; 7 bases are shared with TRBD1. Germline V lookup: CDR1 SGHNT, CDR2 YYREEE (reference sequence). The CDR3 extends over 16 amino acids. Germline trimming cut 4 bases from V and 0 bases from J; bases unmatched to any gene: 9. CDR3 in DNA: TGTGCCAGCAGCGATGGGACAGAGAAACTGAACACTGAAGCTTTCTTT. Encoded protein: CASSDGTEKLNTEAFF. Full variable domain (missing parts from reference TRBV5-4 and TRBJ1-1): ETGVTQSPTHLIKTRGQQVTLRCSSQSGHNTVSWYQQALGQGPQFIFQYYREEENGRGNFPPRFSGLQFPNYSSELNVNALELDDSALYLCASSDGTEKLNTEAFFGQGTRLTVV.

DNA for the CDR3: TGTGCCAGCAGCTTGACAGGAGTAGAGACCCAGTACTTC. Amino acids: CASSLTGVETQYF. The V gene is TRBV7-9, the J gene TRBJ2-5; TRBD1 is a possible D gene (6 bases). Trimming stripped 3 bases from V and 4 bases from J, with 9 bases between. CDR3 length: 13 residues. Germline assignment: CDR1 SEHNR and CDR2 FQNEAQ (reference sequence).

CDR3 DNA sequence: TGCGCCAGCAGCCGGGACAGCAATTCACCCCTCCACTTT. This translates into CASSRDSNSPLHF. The V and J genes are TRBV5-1 and TRBJ1-6, with 7 bases identical to TRBD1. Losses at the gene ends were 4 bases for V and 7 bases for J; bases not matched to a gene: 2. The CDR3 has 13 residues. CDR1 is SGHRS, CDR2 YFSETQ, per germline.

The chain is built from TRBV30 and TRBJ2-1; 7 bases match TRBD2. V was clipped by 8 bases and J by 2 bases; unmatched bases: 6. The CDR3 length is 13 residues. CDR1 and CDR2 from the germline V gene are GTSNPN and SVGIG (reference sequence). CDR3 region: CAVRAGPYNEQFF. CDR3 DNA: TGTGCCGTACGAGCGGGACCCTACAATGAGCAGTTCTTC. Looking up the rest from reference TRBV30 and TRBJ2-1 gives the full variable domain: SQTIHQWPATLVQPVGSPLSLECTVEGTSNPNLYWYRQAAGRGLQLLFYSVGIGQISSEVPQNLSASRPQDRQFILSSKKLLLSDSGFYLCAVRAGPYNEQFFGPGTRLTVL.